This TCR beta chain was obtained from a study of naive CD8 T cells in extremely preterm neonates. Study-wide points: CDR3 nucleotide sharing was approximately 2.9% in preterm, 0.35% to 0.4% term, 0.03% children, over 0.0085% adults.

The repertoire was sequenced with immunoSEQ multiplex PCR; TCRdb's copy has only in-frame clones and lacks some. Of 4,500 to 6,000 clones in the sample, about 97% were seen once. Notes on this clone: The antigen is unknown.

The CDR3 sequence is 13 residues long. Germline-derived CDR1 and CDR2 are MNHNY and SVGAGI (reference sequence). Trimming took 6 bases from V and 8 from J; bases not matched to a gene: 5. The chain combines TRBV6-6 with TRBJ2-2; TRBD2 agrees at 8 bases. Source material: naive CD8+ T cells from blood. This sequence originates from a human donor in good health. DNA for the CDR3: TGTGCCAGCAGATCGGGGGGGCCAGGGGAGCTGTTTTTT. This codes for CASRSGGPGELFF.